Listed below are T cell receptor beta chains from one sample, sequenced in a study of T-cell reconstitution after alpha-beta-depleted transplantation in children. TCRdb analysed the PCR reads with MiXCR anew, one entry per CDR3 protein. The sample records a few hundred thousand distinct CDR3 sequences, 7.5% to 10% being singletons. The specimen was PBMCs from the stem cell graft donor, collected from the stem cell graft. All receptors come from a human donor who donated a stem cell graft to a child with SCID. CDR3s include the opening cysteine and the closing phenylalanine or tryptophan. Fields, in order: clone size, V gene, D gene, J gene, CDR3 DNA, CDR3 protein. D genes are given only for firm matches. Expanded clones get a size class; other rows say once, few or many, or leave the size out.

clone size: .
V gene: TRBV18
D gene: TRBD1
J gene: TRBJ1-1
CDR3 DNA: TGTGCCAGCTCACCAGACCTCGACAGGGGAACTGAAGCTTTCTTT
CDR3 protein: CASSPDLDRGTEAFF

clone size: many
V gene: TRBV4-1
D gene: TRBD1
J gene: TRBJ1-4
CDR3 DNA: TGCGCCAGCAGCCAAGAGGGGACAGGGTGGCGAAAACTGTTTTTT
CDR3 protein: CASSQEGTGWRKLFF

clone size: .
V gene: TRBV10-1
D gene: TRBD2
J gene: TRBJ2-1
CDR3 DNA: TGCGCCAGCAGTGAGCCGGGACTAGCGGGGGAGGGTGAGCAGTTCTTC
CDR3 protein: CASSEPGLAGEGEQFF

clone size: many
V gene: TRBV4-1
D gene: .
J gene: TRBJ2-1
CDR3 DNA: TGCGCCAGCAGCCCGCGCGGACAGACCGACGACAATGAGCAGTTCTTC
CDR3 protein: CASSPRGQTDDNEQFF

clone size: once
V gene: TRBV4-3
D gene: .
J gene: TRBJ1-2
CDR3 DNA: TGCGCCAGCAGCATCACAGGGCGCGATGGCTACACCTTC
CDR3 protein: CASSITGRDGYTF

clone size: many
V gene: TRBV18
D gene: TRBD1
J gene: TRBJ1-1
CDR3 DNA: TGTGCCAGCTCCCCGGGACAGACCTGGGGTACTGAAGCTTTCTTT
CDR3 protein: CASSPGQTWGTEAFF

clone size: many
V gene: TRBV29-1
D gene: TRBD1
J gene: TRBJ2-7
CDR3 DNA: TGCAGCGTTGAAAAGGTAGAGACAGGGTTGAGCTCCTACGAGCAGTACTTC
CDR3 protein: CSVEKVETGLSSYEQYF

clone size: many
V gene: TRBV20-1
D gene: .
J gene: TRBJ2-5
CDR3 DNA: TGCAGTGCTAGATTACGCCAGGAGACCCAGTACTTC
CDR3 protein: CSARLRQETQYF

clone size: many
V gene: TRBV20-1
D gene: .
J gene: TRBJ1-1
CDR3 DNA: TGCAGTGCCCCTCCCCTTCTGAACACTGAAGCTTTCTTT
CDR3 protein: CSAPPLLNTEAFF

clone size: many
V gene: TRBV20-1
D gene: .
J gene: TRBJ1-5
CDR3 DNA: TGCAGTGCTATGGCAGGGATTAGCAATCAGCCCCAGCATTTT
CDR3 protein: CSAMAGISNQPQHF

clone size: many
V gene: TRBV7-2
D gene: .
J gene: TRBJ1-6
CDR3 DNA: TGTGCCAGCAGCCTAGGGGCCCCTCAGGGTGGTTATTCACCCCTCCACTTT
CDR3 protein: CASSLGAPQGGYSPLHF

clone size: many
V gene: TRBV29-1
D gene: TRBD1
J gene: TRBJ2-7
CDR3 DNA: TGCAGCGTCCTGACAGGGGGCAACGAGCAGTACTTC
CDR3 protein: CSVLTGGNEQYF

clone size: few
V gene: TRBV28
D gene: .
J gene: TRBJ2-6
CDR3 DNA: TGTGCCAGCAGTTTTGGGGGGTGGGATGGGGCCAACGTCCTGACTTTC
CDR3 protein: CASSFGGWDGANVLTF

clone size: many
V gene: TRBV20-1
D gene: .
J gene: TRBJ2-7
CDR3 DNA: TGCAGTTACCTCAGGGGCTACGAGCAGTACTTC
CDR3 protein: CSYLRGYEQYF

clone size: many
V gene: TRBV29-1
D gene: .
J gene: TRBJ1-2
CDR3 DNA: TGCAGCGTTGGAAGCAGGGGTCTTGACGGCTACACCTTC
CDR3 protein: CSVGSRGLDGYTF

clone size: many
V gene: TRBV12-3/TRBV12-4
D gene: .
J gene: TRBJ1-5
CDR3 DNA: TGTGCCAGCAGTTTTGGATTTGGGGCTCAGCCCCAGCATTTT
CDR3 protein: CASSFGFGAQPQHF

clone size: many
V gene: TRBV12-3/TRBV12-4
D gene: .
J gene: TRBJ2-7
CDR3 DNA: TGTGCCAGCAGTCGCCAATACGAGCAGTACTTC
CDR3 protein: CASSRQYEQYF

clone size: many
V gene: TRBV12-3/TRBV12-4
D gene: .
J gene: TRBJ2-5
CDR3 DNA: TGTGCCAGCAGTCTGTCCCAGACCCAGTACTTC
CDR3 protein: CASSLSQTQYF

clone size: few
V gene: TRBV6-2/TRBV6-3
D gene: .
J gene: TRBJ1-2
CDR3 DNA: TGTGCCAGCAGTTACGCCCAGGGTGGCTACACCTTC
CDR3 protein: CASSYAQGGYTF

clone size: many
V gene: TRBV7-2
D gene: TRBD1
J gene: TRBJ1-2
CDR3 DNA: TGTGCCAGCACCCTGGGACAGAACTATGGCTACACCTTC
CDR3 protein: CASTLGQNYGYTF

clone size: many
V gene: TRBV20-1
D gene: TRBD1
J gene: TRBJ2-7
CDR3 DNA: TGCAGTGCTTCGGGACAGGGCTCCTACGAGCAGTACTTC
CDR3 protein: CSASGQGSYEQYF

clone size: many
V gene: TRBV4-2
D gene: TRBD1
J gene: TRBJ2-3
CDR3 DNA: TGTGCCAGCAGCCAAGATGGACAGGGAGGTGCGGATACGCAGTATTTT
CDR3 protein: CASSQDGQGGADTQYF

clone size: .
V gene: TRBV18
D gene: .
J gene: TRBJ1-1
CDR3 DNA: TGTGCCAGCTCACGAAAGGGCCAGGCTCTGAACACTGAAGCTTTCTTT
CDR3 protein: CASSRKGQALNTEAFF

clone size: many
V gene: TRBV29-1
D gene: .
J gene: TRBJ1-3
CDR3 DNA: TGCAGCGTTGTATGGGGCAGTGGTGGAAACACCATATATTTT
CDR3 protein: CSVVWGSGGNTIYF

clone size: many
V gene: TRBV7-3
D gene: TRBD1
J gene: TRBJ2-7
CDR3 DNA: TGTGCCAGCAGCTTAGGTGCCCCGGGACAGGGGAACGACGAGCAGTACTTC
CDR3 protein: CASSLGAPGQGNDEQYF

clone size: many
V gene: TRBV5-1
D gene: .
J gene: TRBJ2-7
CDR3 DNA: TGCGCCAGCAGCCAGGACCGGGGTCGAGAGCAGTACTTC
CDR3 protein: CASSQDRGREQYF

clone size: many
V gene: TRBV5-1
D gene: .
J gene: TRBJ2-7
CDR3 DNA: TGCGCCAGCAGCCACTCCGGGACAGTTGACTATGGGACTGGGGTCTTC
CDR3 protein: CASSHSGTVDYGTGVF

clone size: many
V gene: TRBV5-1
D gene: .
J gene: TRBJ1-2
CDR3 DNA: TGCGCCAGCAGCTTGGGCGGCCGGGGCCGGGATGAAGGCTACACCTTC
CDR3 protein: CASSLGGRGRDEGYTF

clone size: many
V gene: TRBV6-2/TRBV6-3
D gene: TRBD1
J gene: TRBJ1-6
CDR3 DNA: TGTGCCAGCGACAGGGGGTATAATTCACCCCTCCACTTT
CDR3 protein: CASDRGYNSPLHF

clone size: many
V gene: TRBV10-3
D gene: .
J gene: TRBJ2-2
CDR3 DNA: TGTGCCATCAGTGGGTCTTGGGCCGGGTCGAACACCGGGGAGCTGTTTTTT
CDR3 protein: CAISGSWAGSNTGELFF

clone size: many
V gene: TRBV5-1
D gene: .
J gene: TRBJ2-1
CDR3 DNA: TGCGCCAGCAGCTTGTGGGTTTTCTCCTACAATGAGCAGTTCTTC
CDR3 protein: CASSLWVFSYNEQFF

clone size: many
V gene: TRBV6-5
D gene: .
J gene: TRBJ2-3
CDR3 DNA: TGTGCCAGCAGTTACTGGAGCTACACAGATACGCAGTATTTT
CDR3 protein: CASSYWSYTDTQYF

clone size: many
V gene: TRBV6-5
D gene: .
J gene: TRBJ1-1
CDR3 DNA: TGTGCCAGCAGTTACTCGAGGCTGAGGACTGAAGCTTTCTTT
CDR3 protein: CASSYSRLRTEAFF

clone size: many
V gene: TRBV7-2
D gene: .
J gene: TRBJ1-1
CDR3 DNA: TGTGCCAGCAGCTCTCACCCCCACTCGGGGTCGAACACTGAAGCTTTCTTT
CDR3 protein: CASSSHPHSGSNTEAFF

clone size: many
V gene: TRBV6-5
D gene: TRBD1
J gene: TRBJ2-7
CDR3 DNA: TGTGCCAGCAGCTACGTTACCCTGACAGGGGGTAGCTACGAGCAGTACTTC
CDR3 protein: CASSYVTLTGGSYEQYF

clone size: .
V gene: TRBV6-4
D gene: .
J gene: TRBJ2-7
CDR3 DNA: TGTGCCACCCTGGACTGTGTTTGTTACTTC
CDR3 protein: CATLDCVCYF

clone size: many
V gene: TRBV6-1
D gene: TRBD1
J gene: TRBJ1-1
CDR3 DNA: TGTGCCAGCTGTAGACAGGGCTACACTGAAGCTTTCTTT
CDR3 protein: CASCRQGYTEAFF

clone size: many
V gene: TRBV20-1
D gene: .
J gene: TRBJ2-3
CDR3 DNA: TGCAGTGCCAGGGGGGCCTTAGCGGGGTTCGTGTATACGCAGTATTTT
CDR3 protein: CSARGALAGFVYTQYF

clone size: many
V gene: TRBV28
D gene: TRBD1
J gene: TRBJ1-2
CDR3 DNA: TGTGCCGGACAGGACAGAGCTAACTATGGCTACACCTTC
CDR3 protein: CAGQDRANYGYTF

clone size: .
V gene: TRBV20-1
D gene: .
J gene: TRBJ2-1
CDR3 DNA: TGCAGTGCTATCGGGCTGCCTGGCTCCTACAATGTGCAGTTCTTC
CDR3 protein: CSAIGLPGSYNVQFF

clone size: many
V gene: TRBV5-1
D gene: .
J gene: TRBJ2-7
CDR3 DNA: TGCGCCAGCAGCCCGACGAAGGATCTATTATCCTACGAGCAGTACTTC
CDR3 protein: CASSPTKDLLSYEQYF

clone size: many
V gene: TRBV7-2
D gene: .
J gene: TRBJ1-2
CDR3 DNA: TGTGCCAGCAGCCTGCTGGGGGACTGGGGTGGCTACACCTTC
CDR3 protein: CASSLLGDWGGYTF

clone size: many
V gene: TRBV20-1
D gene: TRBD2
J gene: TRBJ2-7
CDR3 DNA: TGCAGTGCAGCGGGGGCCCACTACGAGCAGTACTTC
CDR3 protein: CSAAGAHYEQYF

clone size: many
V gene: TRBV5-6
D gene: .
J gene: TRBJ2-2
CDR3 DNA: TGTGCCAGCAGCTTGCACAGGGTCGGGGAGCTGTTTTTT
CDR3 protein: CASSLHRVGELFF